This TCR beta chain was captured in a study of T cells in Graves' hyperthyroidism and ophthalmopathy. The wider study: Peripheral blood collection took place at initial diagnosis, before any treatment.

V was cut by 5 bases and J by 2 bases, with 13 bases left in between. This CDR3 spans 14 amino acids. In germline, CDR1 is SGHAT, CDR2 FQNNGV. RNA transcripts were the template for amplifying TCR beta CDR3 regions. RT-PCR in the first round (using the HTBI primer set) targeted the TCR CDR3. MiXCR was run by TCRdb on the multiplex PCR reads, yielding one entry per CDR3 protein. The profile shows around 500,000 distinct CDR3 sequences, about 22% of them singletons. This clonotype was detected ten times or more. The antigen remains undetermined. Cells are PBMCs isolated from 10 ml of fresh blood. Study findings and constraints: Ophthalmopathy was distinguished from stable hyperthyroidism by 13 V-J signatures. Most expanded thyroid clonotypes above 0.001 also appeared in blood.

The rearrangement links TRBV11-2 to TRBJ2-7, with a tentative D call TRBD2 (5 bases). This TCR was recovered from a woman aged 70-85 years with Graves' ophthalmopathy. The sequenced material came from blood. The CDR3 spells CASSLSDGTYEQYF. The CDR3 coding sequence is TGTGCCAGCAGCCTATCCGACGGGACCTACGAGCAGTACTTC. Full variable domain (rest looked up from reference TRBV11-2 and TRBJ2-7): EAGVAQSPRYKIIEKRQSVAFWCNPISGHATLYWYQQILGQGPKLLIQFQNNGVVDDSQLPKDRFSAERLKGVDSTLKIQPAKLEDSAVYLCASSLSDGTYEQYFGPGTRLTVT.